Listed here are 20 T cell receptor beta chains from one sample, sequenced in a study of blood T cell repertoires in COVID-19 (dated by TCRdb to about 2020). Receptors were amplified or captured by the immunoSEQ multiplex PCR assay. Drawn from immuneACCESS, this table holds only the in-frame rearrangements with V and J called that TCRdb kept. Clones are partly lost; checked studies trace under half to an unresolved V gene and leave the rest unexplained. The sample table lists 300,000 or so clones, about 87% of them with a count of one. The leading ten clones occupy approximately 1.5% of the sample. Sequenced: peripheral blood. The receptors were gathered from a woman aged 40 to 50 who had recovered from COVID-19.

The chain joins TRBV6-1 to TRBJ2-1; the match to TRBD1 covers 7 bases. J gave up 4 bases and V 3 bases, and 9 bases lay outside the gene matches. The CDR3 is 16 amino acids. Germline CDR1 reads MNHNS; CDR2 reads SASEGT. CDR3 DNA sequence: TGTGCCAGCAGTGATCGGACGGACAGGCCTTACAATGAGCAGTTCTTC. The encoded protein is CASSDRTDRPYNEQFF.

J is TRBJ1-2 and V is TRBV7-2, with a possible D match to TRBD1 (5 bases). Looked up from germline, CDR1 is SGHTA and CDR2 is FQGNSA. Trimming cost V 5 bases and J 3 bases, with 10 bases left between them. This CDR3 comprises 13 residues. In DNA form, the CDR3 reads TGTGCCAGCAGCCCAGGGCCAGACTATGGCTACACCTTC. Translating it yields CASSPGPDYGYTF.

CDR3: CSVVGGGLNEKLFF. The DNA of the CDR3 is TGCAGCGTTGTAGGGGGCGGACTAAATGAAAAACTGTTTTTT. The chain links TRBV29-1 to TRBJ1-4; TRBD1 matches at 7 bases. The V segment lost 4 bases and the J segment 5 bases; nucleotides outside the gene matches: 7. In germline, CDR1 is SQVTM, CDR2 ANQGSEA. This CDR3 has 14 amino acids.

Here the CDR3 reads CASSPYAGDEQYF. In DNA, the CDR3 is TGTGCCAGCAGTCCCTATGCAGGGGACGAGCAGTACTTC. J is TRBJ2-7 and V is TRBV6-6, with TRBD1 as a possible D gene (6 bases). Germline assignment: CDR1 MNHNY and CDR2 SVGAGI (reference sequence). There are 13 residues in the CDR3. Trimming cost V 5 bases and J 5 bases, with 13 bases left between them.

The chain recombines TRBV20-1 with TRBJ2-5; 10 nucleotides align to TRBD2. The ends lost 3 bases at V and 4 bases at J; junction bases unmatched: 8. The CDR3 totals 15 residues. CDR1 is DFQATT and CDR2 is SNEGSKA in the germline V gene (reference sequence). For the CDR3, the DNA is TGCAGTGCTAGTGGAGCGGGGGGGCCGCGAGAGACCCAGTACTTC. Its protein product is CSASGAGGPRETQYF.

V gene TRBV4-3 combines with J gene TRBJ2-5; TRBD2 might be the D (6 bases). Germline assignment: CDR1 LGHNA and CDR2 YSLEER. This CDR3 is 14 amino acids long. The V gene lost 0 bases and the J gene lost 3 bases, with 8 bases spanning the gap. The CDR3 sequence is CASSQDLAEETQYF. The CDR3 nucleotides are TGCGCCAGCAGCCAAGATTTAGCGGAAGAGACCCAGTACTTC.

The chain recombines TRBV14 with TRBJ1-2; TRBD1 might be the D (5 bases). Germline-derived CDR1 and CDR2 are SGHDN and FVKESK. The ends were cut back, 0 bases at V and 7 bases at J, with 27 bases in the middle. The CDR3 loop spans 19 amino acids. The DNA of the CDR3 is TGTGCCAGCAGCCAAGATCGGTCCTCAGGGAAGGGGATTATGGGTGGCTACACCTTC. Translating it yields CASSQDRSSGKGIMGGYTF.

This chain joins TRBV5-5 and TRBJ2-7, with D unresolved. The V end lost 0 bases, the J end lost 0 bases, and 10 bases lay between the germline ends. The CDR3 runs to 15 residues. Per the germline V gene, CDR1 is SGHKS and CDR2 is YYEKEE (reference sequence). The CDR3 protein is CASSLVPGSSYEQYF. CDR3 nucleotides: TGTGCCAGCAGCTTGGTTCCGGGTAGCTCCTACGAGCAGTACTTC.

The V call is TRBV27, the J call TRBJ2-3; 9 bases are a match to TRBD2. The V gene's germline CDR1 is MNHEY and CDR2 SMNVEV (reference sequence). The J segment lost 4 bases and the V segment lost 2 bases, leaving 10 bases of the junction unmatched. This CDR3 has 17 amino acids. CDR3 residues: CASSLVVAGAGADTQYF. In DNA form, the CDR3 reads TGTGCCAGCAGTTTAGTGGTAGCGGGGGCAGGAGCAGATACGCAGTATTTT.

The V and J genes are TRBV7-8 and TRBJ1-1; no reliable D call. The V end lost 2 bases, the J end lost 1 base, and 8 bases lay between the germline ends. CDR1 and CDR2 from the germline V gene are SGHVS and FQNEAQ. CDR3 length: 14 residues. In DNA form, the CDR3 reads TGTGCCAGCAGCTTATTTAGTCGGAACACTGAAGCTTTCTTT. It is translated as CASSLFSRNTEAFF.

This chain uses TRBV10-1 with TRBJ2-7, with a tentative D call TRBD1 (5 bases). Germline V gene lookup returns CDR1 WNHNN and CDR2 SYGVQD (reference sequence). The V gene lost 8 bases and the J gene lost 1 base, with 12 bases spanning the gap. This CDR3 region has 13 residues. CDR3 sequence: CASFQGRSYEQYF. The CDR3 DNA follows: TGCGCCAGCTTCCAGGGTCGGTCCTACGAGCAGTACTTC.

The chain couples TRBV9 to TRBJ1-6; D not certain. Germline V gene data show CDR1 as SGDLS and CDR2 as YYNGEE. Trimming stripped 6 bases from V and 0 bases from J, with 10 bases between. The CDR3 consists of 15 residues. The CDR3 DNA reads as TGTGCCAGCACCCTCGGGAGCTCCTATAATTCACCCCTCCACTTT. Amino acid sequence: CASTLGSSYNSPLHF.

This clone was seen a few times. J is TRBJ1-2 and V is TRBV28; the match to TRBD1 covers 9 bases. V dropped 5 bases and J dropped 0; count of bases not matched to a gene: 4. CDR3 length: 15 amino acids. Per the germline V gene, CDR1 is MDHEN and CDR2 is SYDVKM. Here the CDR3 DNA reads TGTGCCAGCAGTCCCCGACAGGGGGCTAACTATGGCTACACCTTC. It codes for CASSPRQGANYGYTF.

The V gene is TRBV5-1, the J gene TRBJ2-2; weak D call: TRBD1 (6 bases). Germline values: CDR1 SGHRS, CDR2 YFSETQ. V was shortened by 8 bases and J by 4 bases, with 18 bases between the two germline ends. The CDR3 is made up of 15 amino acids. The CDR3 here is CASAWAGRGTGELFF. The CDR3 DNA sequence: TGCGCCAGTGCCTGGGCAGGCAGGGGCACCGGGGAGCTGTTTTTT.

The chain has TRBV6-1 and TRBJ2-5; D possibly corresponds to TRBD2 (6 bases). The germline CDR1 and CDR2 sequences are MNHNS and SASEGT. The CDR3 is 14 amino acids. Trimming shortened V by 1 base and J by 6 bases, and 12 bases separated the two germline ends. CDR3 DNA sequence: TGTGCCAGCAGTGAAGACGTGGGGAGGCAGACCCAGTACTTC. Its protein is CASSEDVGRQTQYF.

This sequence joins TRBV7-7 and TRBJ2-2, with 13 bases lining up with TRBD2. Germline trimming cut 1 base from V and 6 bases from J; bases unmatched to any gene: 2. From germline, CDR1 is SSHAT and CDR2 FNYEAQ (reference sequence). The CDR3 is 16 residues long. In nucleotides, the CDR3 is TGTGCCAGCAGCTTAGAGGGGACTAGCGGGGCCGGGGAGCTGTTTTTT. Translated: CASSLEGTSGAGELFF. The variable domain in full, with the rest retrieved from reference TRBV7-7 and TRBJ2-2, is GAGVSQSPRYKVTKRGQDVTLRCDPISSHATLYWYQQALGQGPEFLTYFNYEAQPDKSGLPSDRFSAERPEGSISTLTIQRTEQRDSAMYRCASSLEGTSGAGELFFGEGSRLTVL.

The chain has TRBV7-9 and TRBJ1-5; D not certain. With 3 bases removed from V and 4 bases from J, the gap between germline ends came to 10 bases. CDR1 SEHNR and CDR2 FQNEAQ come from the germline V gene (reference sequence). CDR3 length equals 14 residues. CDR3 in DNA: TGTGCCAGCAGCTTGGGAGGGCTGAATCAGCCCCAGCATTTT. Translated: CASSLGGLNQPQHF. Filled out from reference TRBV7-9 and TRBJ1-5, the complete variable domain reads DTGVSQNPRHKITKRGQNVTFRCDPISEHNRLYWYRQTLGQGPEFLTYFQNEAQLEKSRLLSDRFSAERPKGSFSTLEIQRTEQGDSAMYLCASSLGGLNQPQHFGDGTRLSIL.

The chain uses TRBV3-1 (or the pseudogene TRBV3-2) and TRBJ1-6; TRBD1 agrees at 7 bases. Germline V lookup: CDR1 LGHDT, CDR2 YNNKEL (reference sequence). The trim removed 3 bases at V and 7 bases at J, leaving 3 bases unmatched. The CDR3 sequence is 14 residues long. The CDR3 bases are TGTGCCAGCAGCCACCGGACAGGCAATTCACCCCTCCACTTT. Translated, it gives CASSHRTGNSPLHF.

In DNA, the CDR3 is TGTGCCAGCAGCCATCCAGAGCGGGGGGGCACCGGGGAGCTGTTTTTT. Translation: CASSHPERGGTGELFF. This sequence joins TRBV3-1 (or the pseudogene TRBV3-2) and TRBJ2-2; TRBD2 matches at 10 bases. Germline trimming cut 3 bases from V and 4 bases from J; bases unmatched to any gene: 5. Germline CDR1 is LGHDT and CDR2 is YNNKEL (reference sequence). The CDR3 loop spans 16 amino acids.

This chain uses TRBV30 with TRBJ2-7, with a possible D match to TRBD2 (7 bases). This CDR3 spans 16 amino acids. The germline gives CDR1 GTSNPN, CDR2 SVGIG (reference sequence). Trimming shortened V by 4 bases and J by 3 bases, and 22 bases separated the two germline ends. In nucleotides, the CDR3 is TGTGCCTGGACCCGAGGTTTGGGGGGGCTCATCTACGAGCAGTACTTC. Protein: CAWTRGLGGLIYEQYF. The full variable domain, its missing parts supplied by reference TRBV30 and TRBJ2-7, is SQTIHQWPATLVQPVGSPLSLECTVEGTSNPNLYWYRQAAGRGLQLLFYSVGIGQISSEVPQNLSASRPQDRQFILSSKKLLLSDSGFYLCAWTRGLGGLIYEQYFGPGTRLTVT.